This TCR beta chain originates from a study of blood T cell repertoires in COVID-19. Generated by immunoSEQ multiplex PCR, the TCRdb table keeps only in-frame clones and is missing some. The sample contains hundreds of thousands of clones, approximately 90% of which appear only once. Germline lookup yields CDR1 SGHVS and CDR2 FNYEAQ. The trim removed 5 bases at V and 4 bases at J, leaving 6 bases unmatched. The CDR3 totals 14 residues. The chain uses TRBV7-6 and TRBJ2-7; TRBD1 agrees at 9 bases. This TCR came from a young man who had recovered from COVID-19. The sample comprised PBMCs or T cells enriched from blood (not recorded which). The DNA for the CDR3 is TGTGCCAGCAGCCCGGACAGGGGTTCTTACGAGCAGTACTTC. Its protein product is CASSPDRGSYEQYF.